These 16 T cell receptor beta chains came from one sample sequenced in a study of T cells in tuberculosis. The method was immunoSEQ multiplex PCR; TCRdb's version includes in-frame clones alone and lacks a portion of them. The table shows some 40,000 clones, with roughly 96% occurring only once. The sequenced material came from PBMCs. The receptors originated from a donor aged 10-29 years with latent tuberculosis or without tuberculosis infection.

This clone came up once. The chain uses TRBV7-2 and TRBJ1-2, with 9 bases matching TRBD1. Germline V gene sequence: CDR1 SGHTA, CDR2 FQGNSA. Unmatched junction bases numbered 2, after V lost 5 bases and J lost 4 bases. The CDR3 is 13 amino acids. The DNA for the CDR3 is TGTGCCAGCAGCCAGACAGGGGGCTATGGCTACACCTTC. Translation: CASSQTGGYGYTF.

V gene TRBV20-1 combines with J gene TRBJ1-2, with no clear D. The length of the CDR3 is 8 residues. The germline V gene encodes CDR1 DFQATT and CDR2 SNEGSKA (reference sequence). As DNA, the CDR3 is TGCAGCTCTACGGGGTTCACCTTC. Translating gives CSSTGFTF.

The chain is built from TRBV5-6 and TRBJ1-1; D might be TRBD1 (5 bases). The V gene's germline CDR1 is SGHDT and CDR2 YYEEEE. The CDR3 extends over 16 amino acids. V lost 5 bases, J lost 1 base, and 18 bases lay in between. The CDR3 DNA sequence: TGTGCCAGCAGGCGGGGAACTCAGGGCACGAACACTGAAGCTTTCTTT. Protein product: CASRRGTQGTNTEAFF.

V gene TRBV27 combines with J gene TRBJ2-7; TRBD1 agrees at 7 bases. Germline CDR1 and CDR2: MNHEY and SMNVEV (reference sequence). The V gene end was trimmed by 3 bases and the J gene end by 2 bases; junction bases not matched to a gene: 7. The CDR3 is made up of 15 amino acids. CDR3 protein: CASSLPGTAPYEQYF. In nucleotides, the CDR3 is TGTGCCAGCAGTTTGCCTGGGACAGCACCCTACGAGCAGTACTTC.

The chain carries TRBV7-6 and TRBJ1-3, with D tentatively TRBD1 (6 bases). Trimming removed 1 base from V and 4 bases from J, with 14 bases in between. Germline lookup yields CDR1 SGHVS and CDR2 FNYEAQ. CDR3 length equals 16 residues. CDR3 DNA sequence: TGTGCCAGCAGCTTAGTGGCAGGGGCGAAGGGAAACACCATATATTTT. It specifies CASSLVAGAKGNTIYF.

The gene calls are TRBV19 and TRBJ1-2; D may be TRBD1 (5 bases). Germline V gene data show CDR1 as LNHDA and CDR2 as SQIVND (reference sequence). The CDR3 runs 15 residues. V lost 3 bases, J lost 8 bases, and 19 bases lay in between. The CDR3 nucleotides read TGTGCCAGTAGTATTCCCAAGGGGCAGGCCGGCGGCTACACCTTC. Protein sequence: CASSIPKGQAGGYTF.

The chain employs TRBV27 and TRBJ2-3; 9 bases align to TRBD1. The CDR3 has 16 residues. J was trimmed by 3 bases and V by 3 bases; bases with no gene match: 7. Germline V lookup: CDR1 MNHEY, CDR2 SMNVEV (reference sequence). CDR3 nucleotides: TGTGCCAGCAGTTTGCGGGACAGGGTTGCTACAGATACGCAGTATTTT. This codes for CASSLRDRVATDTQYF.

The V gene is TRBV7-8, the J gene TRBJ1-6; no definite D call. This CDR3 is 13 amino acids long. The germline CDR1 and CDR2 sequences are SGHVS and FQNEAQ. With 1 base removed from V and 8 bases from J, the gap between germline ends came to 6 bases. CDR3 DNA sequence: TGTGCCAGCAGCTTAGGGAGGGATTCACCCCTCCACTTT. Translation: CASSLGRDSPLHF.

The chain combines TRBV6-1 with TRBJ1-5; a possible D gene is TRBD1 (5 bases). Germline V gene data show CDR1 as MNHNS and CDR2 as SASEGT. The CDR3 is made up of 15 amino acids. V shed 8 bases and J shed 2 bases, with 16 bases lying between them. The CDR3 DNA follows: TGTGCCAGCTCCGGGGGATCAGCGGGCAATCAGCCCCAGCATTTT. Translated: CASSGGSAGNQPQHF.

The CDR3 DNA follows: TGCGCCAGCAGCGTAGAGGACAGGGGGCTGTACGAGCAGTACTTC. Its translation: CASSVEDRGLYEQYF. V and J are TRBV5-1 and TRBJ2-7; 11 bases are shared with TRBD1. The junction had 7 bases not matched to a gene; V was cut back by 4 bases and J by 4 bases. The CDR3 totals 15 residues. CDR1 SGHRS and CDR2 YFSETQ come from the germline V gene.

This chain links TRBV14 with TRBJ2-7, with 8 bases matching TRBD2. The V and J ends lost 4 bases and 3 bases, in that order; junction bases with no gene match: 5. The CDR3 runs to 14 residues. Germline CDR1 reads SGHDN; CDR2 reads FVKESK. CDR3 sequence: CASSRPGGFYEQYF. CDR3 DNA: TGTGCCAGCAGCCGCCCGGGGGGGTTCTACGAGCAGTACTTC.

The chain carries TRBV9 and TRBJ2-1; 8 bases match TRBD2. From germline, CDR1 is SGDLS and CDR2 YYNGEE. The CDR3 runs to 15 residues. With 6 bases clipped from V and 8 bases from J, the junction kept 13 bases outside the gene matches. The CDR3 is CASTPEGTRSHEQFF. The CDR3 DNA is TGTGCCAGCACCCCCGAGGGGACTAGGTCGCATGAGCAGTTCTTC.

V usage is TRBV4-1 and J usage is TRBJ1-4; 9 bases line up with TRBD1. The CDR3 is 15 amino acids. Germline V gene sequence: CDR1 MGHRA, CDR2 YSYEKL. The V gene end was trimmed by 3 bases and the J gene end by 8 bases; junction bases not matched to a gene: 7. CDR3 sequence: CASSQLQGASEKLFF. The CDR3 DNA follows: TGCGCCAGCAGCCAGTTACAGGGGGCAAGCGAAAAACTGTTTTTT.

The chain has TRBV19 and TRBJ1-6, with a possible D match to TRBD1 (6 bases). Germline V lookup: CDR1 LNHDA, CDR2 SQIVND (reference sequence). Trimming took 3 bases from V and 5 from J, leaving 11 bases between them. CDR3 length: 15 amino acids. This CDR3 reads CASSIQQGNNSPLHF. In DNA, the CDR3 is TGTGCCAGTAGTATCCAACAGGGAAATAATTCACCCCTCCACTTT.

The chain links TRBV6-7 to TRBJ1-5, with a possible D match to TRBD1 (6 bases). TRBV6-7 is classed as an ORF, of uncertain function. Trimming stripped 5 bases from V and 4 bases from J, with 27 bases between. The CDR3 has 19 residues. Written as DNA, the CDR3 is TGTGCCAGCAGTGCCGAAACAGGGCGCACCGACTTTGGGAATCAGCCCCAGCATTTT. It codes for CASSAETGRTDFGNQPQHF.

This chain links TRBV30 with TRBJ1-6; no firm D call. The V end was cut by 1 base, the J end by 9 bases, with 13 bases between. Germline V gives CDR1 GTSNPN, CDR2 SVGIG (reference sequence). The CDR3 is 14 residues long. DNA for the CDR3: TGTGCCTGGAGTGCCCCCGAGGGTATTTCACCCCTCCACTTT. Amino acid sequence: CAWSAPEGISPLHF. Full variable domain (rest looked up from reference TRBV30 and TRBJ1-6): SQTIHQWPATLVQPVGSPLSLECTVEGTSNPNLYWYRQAAGRGLQLLFYSVGIGQISSEVPQNLSASRPQDRQFILSSKKLLLSDSGFYLCAWSAPEGISPLHFGNGTRLTVT.